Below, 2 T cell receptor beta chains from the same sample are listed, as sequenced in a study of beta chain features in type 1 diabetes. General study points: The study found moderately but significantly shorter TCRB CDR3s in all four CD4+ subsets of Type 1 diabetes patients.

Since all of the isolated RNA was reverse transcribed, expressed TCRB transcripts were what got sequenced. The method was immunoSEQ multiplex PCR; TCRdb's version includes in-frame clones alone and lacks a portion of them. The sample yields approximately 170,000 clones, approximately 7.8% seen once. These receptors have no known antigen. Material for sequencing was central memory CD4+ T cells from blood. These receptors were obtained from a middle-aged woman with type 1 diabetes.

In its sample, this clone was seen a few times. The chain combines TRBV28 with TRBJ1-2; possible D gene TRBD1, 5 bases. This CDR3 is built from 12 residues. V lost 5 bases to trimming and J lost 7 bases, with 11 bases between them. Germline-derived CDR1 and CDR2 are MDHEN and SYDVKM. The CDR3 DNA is TGTGCCAGCAGTGCTCAGGGAGGTGGCTACACCTTC. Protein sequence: CASSAQGGGYTF.

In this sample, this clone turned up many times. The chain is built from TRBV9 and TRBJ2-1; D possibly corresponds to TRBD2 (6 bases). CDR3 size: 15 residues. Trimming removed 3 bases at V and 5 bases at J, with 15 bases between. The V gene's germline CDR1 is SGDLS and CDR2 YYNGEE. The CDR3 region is CASSADGDFHNEQFF. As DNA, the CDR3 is TGTGCCAGCAGCGCAGACGGGGACTTCCACAATGAGCAGTTCTTC. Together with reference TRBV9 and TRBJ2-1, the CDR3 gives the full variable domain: DSGVTQTPKHLITATGQRVTLRCSPRSGDLSVYWYQQSLDQGLQFLIQYYNGEERAKGNILERFSAQQFPDLHSELNLSSLELGDSALYFCASSADGDFHNEQFFGPGTRLTVL.